The clone carrying this T cell receptor beta chain was counted many times. Its antigen is not known. TCRdb passed the 5' RACE reads through MiXCR, listing each CDR3 protein once. In the table there are about 81,000 distinct CDR3 sequences, about 4.3% of which are singletons. This sample was taken from a study of neurological immune-mediated disorders. General observations from the study: The multiple sclerosis repertoire cluster lacked an association with any feature, whether clinical or MRI.

Specified time point: longitudinal time-point 3. Sequencing was carried out using PBMCs. This clonotype was obtained from a woman aged 55-70 years with multiple sclerosis.

The CDR3 loop is CASSRSPGGNTIYF. CDR3 DNA sequence: TGTGCCAGCAGCCGGTCACCAGGCGGAAACACCATATATTTT. The chain employs TRBV3-1 and TRBJ1-3; D is ambiguous. V dropped 4 bases and J dropped 4 bases, with 11 bases sitting between them. Germline V gene lookup returns CDR1 LGHDT and CDR2 YNNKEL (reference sequence). The CDR3 is 14 residues long.